This T cell receptor (beta chain) was identified in a study of shared clonotypes between healthy human individuals. Study as a whole: Per donor, CD8 memory used one plate, CD8 naive used two, CD4 memory used three and CD4 naive used three.

The sorted-subset replicate PCRs were given about 200 ng DNA, which is tens of thousands of T cell genomes. Some clones are missing from TCRdb's copy, which holds only in-frame ones; the method was immunoSEQ multiplex PCR. The repertoire consists of about a million clones, with 60% to 80% occurring once and the leading ten covering over 0.8%. The germline CDR1 and CDR2 sequences are SGHNT and YYREEE (reference sequence). CDR3 length equals 13 residues. Trimming removed 3 bases from V and 2 bases from J; junction bases left unmatched: 0. This clone was seen once. Its matching antigen is unknown. With a far larger clone one base away, a read error is the likely cause. Study results and limitations: Sampling was confined to blood; repertoires within tissues likely differ.

The sample comprised memory CD4+ T cells from PBMCs. Subset: CD45RA-negative fraction. This TCR was recovered from a young man in good health. Some clones in this sample may be carry-over from other donors' samples. This sequence joins TRBV5-4 and TRBJ1-2, with 8 positions matching TRBD1. The CDR3 loop is CASSWTGNYGYTF. The CDR3 DNA is TGTGCCAGCAGCTGGACAGGGAACTATGGCTACACCTTC.